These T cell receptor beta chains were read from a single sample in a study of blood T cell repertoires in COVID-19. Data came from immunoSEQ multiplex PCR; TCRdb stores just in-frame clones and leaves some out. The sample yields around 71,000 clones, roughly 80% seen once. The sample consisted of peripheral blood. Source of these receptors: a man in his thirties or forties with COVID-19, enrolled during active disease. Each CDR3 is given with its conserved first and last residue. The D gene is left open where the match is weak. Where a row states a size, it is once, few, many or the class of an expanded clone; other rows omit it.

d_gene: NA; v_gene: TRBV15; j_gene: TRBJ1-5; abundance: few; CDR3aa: CATSRDAGLNQPQHF; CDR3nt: TGTGCCACCAGCAGAGATGCAGGGTTAAATCAGCCCCAGCATTTT
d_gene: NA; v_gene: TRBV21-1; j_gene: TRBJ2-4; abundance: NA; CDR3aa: CASSKGGREPQLGKNIQYF; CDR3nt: TGTGCCAGCAGCAAAGGAGGGCGGGAGCCTCAACTGGGCAAAAACATTCAGTACTTC
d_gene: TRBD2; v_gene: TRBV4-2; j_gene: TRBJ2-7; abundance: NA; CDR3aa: CASSPPGGLAQYEQYF; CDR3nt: TGTGCCAGCAGCCCCCCCGGCGGACTAGCGCAATACGAGCAGTACTTC
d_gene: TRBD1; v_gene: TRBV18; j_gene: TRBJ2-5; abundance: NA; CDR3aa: CASSPGLEGARETQYF; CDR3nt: TGTGCCAGCTCACCAGGCCTTGAGGGGGCCCGGGAGACCCAGTACTTC
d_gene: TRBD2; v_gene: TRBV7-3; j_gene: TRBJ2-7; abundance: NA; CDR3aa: CASSPGLAGSYEQYF; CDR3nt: TGTGCCAGCAGCCCTGGACTAGCGGGCTCCTACGAGCAGTACTTC
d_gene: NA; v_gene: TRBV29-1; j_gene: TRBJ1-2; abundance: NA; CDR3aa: CSVEEGKGYGYTF; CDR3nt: TGCAGCGTTGAAGAGGGGAAGGGGTATGGCTACACCTTC
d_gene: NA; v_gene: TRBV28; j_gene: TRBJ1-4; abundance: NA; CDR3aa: CASSLWSTEKNEKLFF; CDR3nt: TGTGCCAGCAGTTTATGGTCGACAGAAAAAAATGAAAAACTGTTTTTT
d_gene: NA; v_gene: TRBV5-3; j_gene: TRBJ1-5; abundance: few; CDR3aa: CARSPPGGPQHF; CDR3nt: TGTGCCAGAAGCCCCCCTGGGGGCCCCCAGCATTTT
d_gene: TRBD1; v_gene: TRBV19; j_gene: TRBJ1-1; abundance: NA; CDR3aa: CASSPSSGGRAEAFF; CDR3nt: TGTGCCAGTAGTCCCTCCTCAGGGGGCAGGGCTGAAGCTTTCTTT
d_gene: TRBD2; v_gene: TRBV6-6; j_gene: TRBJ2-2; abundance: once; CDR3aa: CASIRRLLAGGSNTGELFF; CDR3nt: TGTGCCAGCATTCGAAGGTTGCTAGCGGGAGGATCGAACACCGGGGAGCTGTTTTTT
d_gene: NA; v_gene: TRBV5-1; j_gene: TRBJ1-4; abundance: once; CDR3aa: CASSLAGGVNEKLFF; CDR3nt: TGCGCCAGCAGCCTCGCGGGGGGAGTTAATGAAAAACTGTTTTTT
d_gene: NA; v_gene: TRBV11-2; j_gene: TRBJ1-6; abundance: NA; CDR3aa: CASSRAGHNSPLHF; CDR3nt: TGTGCCAGCAGCCGGGCAGGGCACAATTCACCCCTCCACTTT
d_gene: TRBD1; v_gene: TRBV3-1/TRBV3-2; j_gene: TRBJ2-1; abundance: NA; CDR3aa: CASSQEGTGWNEQFF; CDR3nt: TGTGCCAGCAGCCAAGAAGGGACAGGGTGGAATGAGCAGTTCTTC
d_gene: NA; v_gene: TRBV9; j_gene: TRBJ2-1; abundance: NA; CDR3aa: CASSVVGSSYNEQFF; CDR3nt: TGTGCCAGCAGCGTAGTAGGGAGCTCCTACAATGAGCAGTTCTTC
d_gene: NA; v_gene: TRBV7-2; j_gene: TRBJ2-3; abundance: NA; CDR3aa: CASSPRLGSVTDTQYF; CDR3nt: TGTGCCAGCAGCCCCAGGCTCGGGAGTGTCACAGATACGCAGTATTTT
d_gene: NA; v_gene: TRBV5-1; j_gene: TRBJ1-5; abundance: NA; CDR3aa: CASSLTIGSGQPQHF; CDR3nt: TGCGCCAGCAGCCTGACGATTGGGTCGGGGCAGCCCCAGCATTTT
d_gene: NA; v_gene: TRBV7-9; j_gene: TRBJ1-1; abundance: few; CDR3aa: CASTEQNLNTEAFF; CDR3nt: TGTGCCAGCACCGAACAGAATCTAAACACTGAAGCTTTCTTT
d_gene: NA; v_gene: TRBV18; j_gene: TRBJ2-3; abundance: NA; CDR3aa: CASSRGTGDTQYF; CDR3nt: TGTGCCAGCTCCCGCGGGACGGGAGATACGCAGTATTTT
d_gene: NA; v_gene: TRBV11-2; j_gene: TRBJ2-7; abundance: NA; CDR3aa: CASSFGGYEQYF; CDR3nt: TGTGCCAGCAGCTTCGGGGGTTACGAGCAGTACTTC
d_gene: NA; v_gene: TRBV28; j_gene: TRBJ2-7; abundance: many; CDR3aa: CASTGVNSYEQYF; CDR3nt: TGTGCCAGCACGGGAGTTAACTCCTACGAGCAGTACTTC
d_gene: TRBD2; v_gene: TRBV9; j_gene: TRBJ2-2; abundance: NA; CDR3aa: CASSGTAGDAGELFF; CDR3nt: TGTGCCAGCAGCGGAACAGCGGGAGACGCCGGGGAGCTGTTTTTT
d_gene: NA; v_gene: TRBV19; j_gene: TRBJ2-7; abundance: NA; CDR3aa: CASRTRGSPYEQYF; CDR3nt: TGTGCCAGTAGAACAAGAGGTTCCCCCTACGAGCAGTACTTC
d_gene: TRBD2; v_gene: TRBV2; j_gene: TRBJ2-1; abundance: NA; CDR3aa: CASSVGLAGVDEQFF; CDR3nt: TGTGCCAGCAGTGTGGGACTAGCGGGAGTAGATGAGCAGTTCTTC
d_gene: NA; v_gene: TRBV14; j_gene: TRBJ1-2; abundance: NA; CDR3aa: CASSQVSGALGYTF; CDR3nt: TGTGCCAGCAGCCAAGTGTCAGGGGCGCTCGGCTACACCTTC
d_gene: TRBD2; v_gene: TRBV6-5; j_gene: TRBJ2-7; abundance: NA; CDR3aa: CASSSSGPMGYEQYF; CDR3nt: TGTGCCAGCAGTTCTAGCGGACCCATGGGGTACGAGCAGTACTTC
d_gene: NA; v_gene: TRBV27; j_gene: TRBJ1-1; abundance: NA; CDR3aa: CASLTAGVNTEAFF; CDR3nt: TGTGCCAGCCTCACGGCGGGGGTGAACACTGAAGCTTTCTTT
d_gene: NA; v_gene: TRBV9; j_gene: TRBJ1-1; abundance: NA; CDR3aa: CASSVGAVTEAFF; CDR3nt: TGTGCCAGCAGCGTAGGGGCAGTTACTGAAGCTTTCTTT
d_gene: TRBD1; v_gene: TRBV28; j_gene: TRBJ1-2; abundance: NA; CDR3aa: CASSSRPGTGPYYGYTF; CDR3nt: TGTGCCAGCAGTTCTCGTCCCGGGACAGGTCCTTACTATGGCTACACCTTC
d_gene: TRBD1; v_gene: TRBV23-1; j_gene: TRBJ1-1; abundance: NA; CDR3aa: CASSRSRGYVETEAFF; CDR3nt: TGCGCCAGCAGTCGAAGCAGGGGGTATGTGGAAACTGAAGCTTTCTTT
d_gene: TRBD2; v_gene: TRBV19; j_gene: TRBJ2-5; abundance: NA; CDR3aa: CATAVGTSGQETQYF; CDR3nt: TGTGCCACCGCTGTGGGGACTAGCGGCCAAGAGACCCAGTACTTC
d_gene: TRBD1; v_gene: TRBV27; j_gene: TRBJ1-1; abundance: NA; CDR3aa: CASSTGQGFFGVNTEAFF; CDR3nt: TGTGCCAGCAGTACGGGACAGGGGTTTTTTGGGGTGAACACTGAAGCTTTCTTT
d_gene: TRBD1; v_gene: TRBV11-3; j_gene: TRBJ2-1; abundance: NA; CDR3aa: CASSSRQGNEQFF; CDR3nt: TGTGCCAGCAGCTCTCGACAGGGCAATGAGCAGTTCTTC
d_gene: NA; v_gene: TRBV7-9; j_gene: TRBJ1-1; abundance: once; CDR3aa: CASSPQGTEAFF; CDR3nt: TGTGCCAGCAGCCCACAGGGCACTGAAGCTTTCTTT
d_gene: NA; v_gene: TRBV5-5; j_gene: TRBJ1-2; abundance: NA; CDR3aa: CASSLQGPNYGYTF; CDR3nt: TGTGCCAGCAGCTTACAGGGACCTAACTATGGCTACACCTTC
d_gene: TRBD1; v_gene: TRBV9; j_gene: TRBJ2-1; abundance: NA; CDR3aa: CASSVEGRGLNEQFF; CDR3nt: TGTGCCAGCAGCGTAGAAGGCAGGGGGCTTAATGAGCAGTTCTTC
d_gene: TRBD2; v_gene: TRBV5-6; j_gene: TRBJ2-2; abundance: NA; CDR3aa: CASTLKREDYTGELFF; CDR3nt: TGTGCCAGCACCTTGAAGCGGGAGGACTACACCGGGGAGCTGTTTTTT
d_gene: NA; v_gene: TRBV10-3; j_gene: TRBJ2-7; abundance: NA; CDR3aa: CAIRMPGRGIEQYF; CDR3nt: TGTGCCATCAGGATGCCGGGGAGAGGAATCGAGCAGTACTTC
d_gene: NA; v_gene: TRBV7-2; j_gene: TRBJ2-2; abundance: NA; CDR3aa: CASSLRNTGELFF; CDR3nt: TGTGCCAGCAGCTTGAGGAACACCGGGGAGCTGTTTTTT
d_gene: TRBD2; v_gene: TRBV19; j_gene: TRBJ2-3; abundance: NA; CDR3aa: CASTSGRLWGTDTQYF; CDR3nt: TGTGCCAGTACTAGCGGGAGGCTCTGGGGCACAGATACGCAGTATTTT
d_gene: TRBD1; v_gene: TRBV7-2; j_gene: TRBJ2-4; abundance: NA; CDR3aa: CASSFAGTGSKNIQYF; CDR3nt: TGTGCCAGCAGCTTTGCCGGGACAGGTAGTAAAAACATTCAGTACTTC
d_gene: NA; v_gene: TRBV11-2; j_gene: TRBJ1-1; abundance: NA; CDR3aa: CASSRGRGTEAFF; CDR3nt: TGTGCCAGCAGCCGGGGGAGGGGCACTGAAGCTTTCTTT
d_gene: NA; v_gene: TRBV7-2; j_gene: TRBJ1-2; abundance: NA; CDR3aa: CASSFALIIGYTF; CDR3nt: TGTGCCAGCAGCTTTGCACTCATTATTGGCTACACCTTC
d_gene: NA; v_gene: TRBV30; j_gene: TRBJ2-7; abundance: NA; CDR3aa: CAWRTAGGGSGYEQYF; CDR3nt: TGTGCCTGGAGAACCGCCGGAGGCGGCTCGGGTTACGAGCAGTACTTC
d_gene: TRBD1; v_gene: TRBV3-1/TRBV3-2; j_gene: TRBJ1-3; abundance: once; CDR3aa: CASSQDPGTGRNTIYF; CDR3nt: TGTGCCAGCAGCCAAGATCCTGGGACAGGCCGAAACACCATATATTTT
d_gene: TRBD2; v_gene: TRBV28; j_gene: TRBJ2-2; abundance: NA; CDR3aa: CASSLALAGGTGELFF; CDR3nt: TGTGCCAGCAGTTTGGCCCTAGCGGGAGGCACCGGGGAGCTGTTTTTT
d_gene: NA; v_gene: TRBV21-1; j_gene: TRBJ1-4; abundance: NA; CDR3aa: CASSQRQGAVEKLFF; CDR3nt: TGTGCCAGCAGCCAGAGACAGGGGGCGGTTGAAAAACTGTTTTTT
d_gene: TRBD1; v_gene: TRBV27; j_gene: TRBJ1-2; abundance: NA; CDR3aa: CASSLDRVGNYGYTF; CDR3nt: TGTGCCAGCAGTTTGGACAGGGTGGGGAACTATGGCTACACCTTC
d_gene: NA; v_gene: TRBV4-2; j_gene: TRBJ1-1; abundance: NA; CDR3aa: CASSQVGDTEAFF; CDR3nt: TGTGCCAGCAGCCAAGTAGGGGACACTGAAGCTTTCTTT
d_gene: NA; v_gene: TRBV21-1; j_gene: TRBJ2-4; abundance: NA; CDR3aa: CASSKARAEQNIQYF; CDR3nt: TGTGCCAGCAGCAAAGCGCGGGCAGAGCAAAACATTCAGTACTTC
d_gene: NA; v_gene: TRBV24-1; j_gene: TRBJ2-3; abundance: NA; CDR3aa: CATSEWGVGTDTQYF; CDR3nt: TGTGCCACCAGTGAATGGGGGGTTGGCACAGATACGCAGTATTTT